The rows below give T cell receptor beta chains drawn from one sample of a study of shared clonotypes between healthy human individuals. The protocol was immunoSEQ multiplex PCR, while the TCRdb copy is restricted to in-frame clones and leaves out a portion. The table has hundreds of thousands of clones, roughly 79% seen once. Input material: PBMCs. These receptors were taken from a woman aged 40 to 55 in good health. Some clones in this sample may be carry-over from other donors' samples. Each CDR3 is given with its conserved first and last residue. The order of the fields is CDR3 length, J gene, D gene, V gene, clone size, CDR3 protein, CDR3 DNA. D genes are given only for firm matches. Part of the rows lack a size; the others show once, few, many or a class for expanded clones.

>16|TRBJ2-5|.|TRBV18|.
CASSPNWGPSGETQYF
TGTGCCAGCTCACCAAACTGGGGACCCAGCGGAGAGACCCAGTACTTC
>15|TRBJ1-2|TRBD1|TRBV30|.
CAWSVRTGDPYGYTF
TGTGCCTGGAGTGTAAGAACAGGGGACCCCTATGGCTACACCTTC
>13|TRBJ1-5|.|TRBV7-8|few
CASRRGGNQPQHF
TGTGCCAGCAGGAGGGGGGGCAATCAGCCCCAGCATTTT
>14|TRBJ2-3|TRBD1|TRBV6-1|.
CASSRDRVTDTQYF
TGTGCCAGCAGTCGGGACAGAGTCACAGATACGCAGTATTTT
>16|TRBJ2-1|.|TRBV18|.
CASSPSPPKEGNEQFF
TGTGCCAGCTCACCATCCCCCCCAAAGGAGGGCAATGAGCAGTTCTTC
>14|TRBJ1-1|TRBD1|TRBV9|few
CASSVQGANTEAFF
TGTGCCAGCAGCGTACAGGGGGCAAACACTGAAGCTTTCTTT
>16|TRBJ1-1|.|TRBV15|.
CATSIQAWSMNTEAFF
TGTGCCACCAGCATACAAGCATGGAGCATGAACACTGAAGCTTTCTTT
>14|TRBJ2-2|.|TRBV18|.
CASSQAQNTGELFF
TGTGCCAGCTCACAGGCACAGAACACCGGGGAGCTGTTTTTT
>13|TRBJ1-1|.|TRBV29-1|few
CSGTQGGITEAFF
TGCAGCGGTACGCAGGGCGGCATCACTGAAGCTTTCTTT
>15|TRBJ2-3|.|TRBV5-4|.
CASSPTSPGTDTQYF
TGTGCCAGCAGCCCCACTAGCCCGGGCACAGATACGCAGTATTTT
>14|TRBJ1-1|TRBD1|TRBV4-2|.
CASSHQGGNTEAFF
TGTGCCAGCAGCCACCAGGGGGGGAACACTGAAGCTTTCTTT
>13|TRBJ2-5|.|TRBV6-6|many
CASSRTRGETQYF
TGTGCCAGCAGTAGGACTAGGGGGGAGACCCAGTACTTC
>17|TRBJ2-4|TRBD1|TRBV28|.
CASSSLTNYRGRNIQYF
TGTGCCAGCAGTTCACTTACCAACTACAGGGGACGGAACATTCAGTACTTC
>14|TRBJ2-7|TRBD1|TRBV27|.
CASSPDRDRPEQYF
TGTGCCAGCAGTCCGGACAGGGACAGGCCCGAGCAGTACTTC
>15|TRBJ2-1|TRBD2|TRBV7-3|.
CASSLDGLAGERQFF
TGTGCCAGCAGCTTAGATGGACTAGCGGGAGAGAGGCAGTTCTTC
>14|TRBJ2-5|TRBD1|TRBV18|.
CASSPTGEQETQYF
TGTGCCAGCTCTCCGACAGGGGAACAAGAGACCCAGTACTTC
>13|TRBJ1-2|.|TRBV4-2|.
CASSRHGGDGYTF
TGTGCCAGCAGCCGTCACGGGGGGGATGGCTACACCTTC
>16|TRBJ1-1|TRBD1|TRBV18|.
CASSALGQLMNTEAFF
TGTGCCAGCTCAGCCTTGGGACAGCTCATGAACACTGAAGCTTTCTTT
>14|TRBJ2-3|TRBD2|TRBV2|.
CASTQREMPDTQYF
TGTGCCAGCACCCAGCGGGAGATGCCAGATACGCAGTATTTT
>13|TRBJ2-1|TRBD2|TRBV6-6|few
CASSLTSEDEQFF
TGTGCCAGCAGCCTGACTAGCGAGGATGAGCAGTTCTTC
>14|TRBJ1-2|.|TRBV2|.
CASRATGLGHGYTF
TGTGCCAGCAGAGCAACAGGATTAGGACATGGCTACACCTTC
>14|TRBJ2-3|TRBD2|TRBV29-1|once
CSALSGRGADTQYF
TGCAGCGCCCTTAGCGGGAGGGGGGCAGATACGCAGTATTTT
>13|TRBJ2-7|.|TRBV19|.
CASSIGRTYEQYF
TGTGCCAGTAGTATAGGACGCACCTACGAGCAGTACTTC
>17|TRBJ1-1|.|TRBV14|.
CASSQPWGGQGRTEAFF
TGTGCCAGCAGCCAACCTTGGGGAGGGCAGGGACGCACTGAAGCTTTCTTT
>16|TRBJ2-1|.|TRBV9|.
CASSVGGAMVGGEQFF
TGTGCCAGCAGCGTAGGTGGCGCAATGGTGGGGGGTGAGCAGTTCTTC
>14|TRBJ2-3|TRBD1|TRBV29-1|.
CTIERGQGADTQYF
TGCACTATTGAGAGGGGACAGGGGGCAGATACGCAGTATTTT
>13|TRBJ2-1|.|TRBV6-1|.
CASSLDSYNEQFF
TGTGCCAGCAGTCTTGACAGCTACAATGAGCAGTTCTTC
>15|TRBJ2-5|TRBD1|TRBV5-4|.
CASSLLQGAQETQYF
TGTGCCAGCAGCTTGTTACAGGGGGCGCAGGAGACCCAGTACTTC
>16|TRBJ2-1|TRBD2|TRBV28|.
CASSLGGRVSYNEQFF
TGTGCCAGCAGTTTGGGCGGGAGGGTTTCCTACAATGAGCAGTTCTTC
>15|TRBJ2-2|TRBD1|TRBV5-1|.
CASSLDRGMSGELFF
TGCGCCAGCAGCTTGGACAGGGGAATGTCCGGGGAGCTGTTTTTT
>15|TRBJ1-3|.|TRBV10-3|.
CATRAGTNAGNTIYF
TGTGCCACCCGCGCCGGGACAAACGCTGGAAACACCATATATTTT
>14|TRBJ2-5|TRBD2|TRBV2|.
CASSASGRGETQYF
TGTGCCAGCAGTGCCAGCGGGAGAGGGGAGACCCAGTACTTC